The 7 T cell receptor beta chains below were found in one sample sequenced in a study of T cells after yellow fever vaccination. Each CDR3 protein is one row after TCRdb ran MiXCR on the 5' RACE reads. The sample has 450,000 to 600,000 distinct CDR3 sequences; roughly 12% are singletons. The sample was PBMCs, taken on the day of the yellow fever booster vaccination. These TCRs come from a man in his thirties or forties who received the YFV17D yellow fever vaccine.

The J gene is TRBJ2-7, the V gene TRBV6-6; D perhaps matches TRBD1 (6 bases). Trimming removed 6 bases at V and 2 bases at J, with 11 bases between. The CDR3 length is 13 residues. The germline V gene has CDR1 MNHNY and CDR2 SVGAGI (reference sequence). The CDR3, as DNA: TGTGCCAGCAGAGAAACAGGGACCTACGAGCAGTACTTC. It encodes CASRETGTYEQYF.

The chain combines TRBV3-1 with TRBJ2-7; tentatively, D is TRBD1 (10 bases). The V end lost 4 bases, the J end lost 2 bases, and 24 bases lay between the germline ends. The CDR3 covers 18 residues. CDR1 and CDR2 (germline): LGHDT, YNNKEL (reference sequence). CDR3 protein: CASSPTGGSLAGPYEQYF. Written as DNA, the CDR3 is TGTGCCAGCAGCCCGACAGGGGGCTCTCTAGCGGGACCCTACGAGCAGTACTTC.

This clonotype was picked up a small number of times. The rearrangement joins TRBV4-3 to TRBJ2-5; 9 bases line up with TRBD2. V was pared by 3 bases and J by 1 base, with 3 bases of the junction left unmatched. The CDR3 contains 15 residues. The germline CDR1 and CDR2 sequences are LGHNA and YSLEER. The CDR3 nucleotides are TGCGCCAGCAGCCATCGTAGCGGGAGCCAAGAGACCCAGTACTTC. Its translation is CASSHRSGSQETQYF.

The chain employs TRBV18 and TRBJ2-2; D is unclear. Germline CDR1 reads KGHSH; CDR2 reads LQKENI. Trimming removed 1 base at V and 0 bases at J, with 6 bases between. The CDR3 is made up of 15 amino acids. The CDR3, as DNA: TGTGCCAGCTCACCACAGGTCGCGAACACCGGGGAGCTGTTTTTT. It is translated as CASSPQVANTGELFF.

This clonotype appeared a few times. The CDR3 region is CASSQDGGILYEQYF. CDR3 DNA sequence: TGTGCCAGCAGCCAAGACGGAGGGATCCTTTACGAGCAGTACTTC. The V and J genes are TRBV3-1 and TRBJ2-7, with a weak D call TRBD2 (6 bases). The V end lost 0 bases, the J end lost 4 bases, and 13 bases lay between the germline ends. In germline, CDR1 is LGHDT, CDR2 YNNKEL (reference sequence). The CDR3 is 15 amino acids.

The chain carries TRBV28 and TRBJ1-1; 10 bases match TRBD1. Unmatched junction bases numbered 9, after V lost 4 bases and J lost 4 bases. CDR1 MDHEN and CDR2 SYDVKM come from the germline V gene. This CDR3 comprises 16 residues. DNA of the CDR3: TGTGCCAGCAGTTCCCTGACAGGGGGCGATGGCACTGAAGCTTTCTTT. This gives the protein CASSSLTGGDGTEAFF.

This clonotype was counted once. This chain uses TRBV6-1 with TRBJ2-6; TRBD2 agrees at 12 bases. This CDR3 region has 17 residues. Trimming cost V 6 bases and J 4 bases; bases outside gene matches: 7. Germline values: CDR1 MNHNS, CDR2 SASEGT. The CDR3 spells CASSTRTSGTGANVLTF. The CDR3 coding sequence is TGTGCCAGCAGCACCCGGACTAGCGGGACCGGGGCCAACGTCCTGACTTTC.